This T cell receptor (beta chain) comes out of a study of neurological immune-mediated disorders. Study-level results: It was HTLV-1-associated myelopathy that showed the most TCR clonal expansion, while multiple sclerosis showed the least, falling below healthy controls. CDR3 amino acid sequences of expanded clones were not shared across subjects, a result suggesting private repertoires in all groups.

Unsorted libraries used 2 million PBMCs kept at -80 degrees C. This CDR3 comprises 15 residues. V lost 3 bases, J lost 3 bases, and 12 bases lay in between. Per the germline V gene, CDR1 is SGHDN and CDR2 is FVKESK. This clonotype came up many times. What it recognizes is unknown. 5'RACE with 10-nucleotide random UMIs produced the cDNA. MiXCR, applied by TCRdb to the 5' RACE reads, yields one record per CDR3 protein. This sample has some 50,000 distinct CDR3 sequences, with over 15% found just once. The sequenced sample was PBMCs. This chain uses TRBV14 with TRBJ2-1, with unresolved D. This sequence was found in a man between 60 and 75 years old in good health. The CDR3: CASSQRLVSYNEQFF. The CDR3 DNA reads TGTGCCAGCAGCCAGAGGTTGGTAAGCTACAATGAGCAGTTCTTC.